The 32 T cell receptor beta chains below were found in one sample sequenced in a study of T cell responses to AZD1222 COVID-19 vaccine. The assay was immunoSEQ multiplex PCR, and TCRdb's table has in-frame clones only and misses some. Among 100,000 to 150,000 clones listed, around 83% were seen once. The sequencing here drew on peripheral blood, taken 28 days after the second AZD1222 dose. The receptors were sampled from an adult who received the AZD1222 COVID-19 vaccine.

This chain joins TRBV10-2 and TRBJ1-2; D remains unclear. The CDR3 is made up of 12 amino acids. The germline V and J ends were trimmed by 8 bases and 3 bases, with 10 bases remaining between them. The germline gives CDR1 WSHSY, CDR2 SAAADI. In DNA form, the CDR3 reads TGCGCCAGCGGGAGCCGGGACTATGGCTACACCTTC. Translation gives CASGSRDYGYTF.

The chain uses TRBV30 and TRBJ1-2, with unresolved D. Germline V gene lookup returns CDR1 GTSNPN and CDR2 SVGIG (reference sequence). The CDR3 length is 11 residues. V gave up 1 base and J gave up 13 bases, with 13 bases separating them. CDR3 nucleotide sequence: TGTGCCTGGAGTGGACACCACGAAGGCACCTTC. The encoded protein is CAWSGHHEGTF.

The rearrangement joins TRBV28 to TRBJ1-1; D perhaps matches TRBD1 (6 bases). The germline V and J ends were trimmed by 5 bases and 3 bases, with 16 bases remaining between them. Germline V gene data show CDR1 as MDHEN and CDR2 as SYDVKM. The length of the CDR3 is 15 residues. The DNA for the CDR3 is TGTGCCAGCAGTCAAGGGGGGGGAGGGTACACTGAAGCTTTCTTT. This encodes CASSQGGGGYTEAFF.

V usage is TRBV18 and J usage is TRBJ1-4; 7 nucleotides line up with TRBD1. V lost 3 bases to trimming and J lost 0 bases; unmatched junction nucleotides: 7. The CDR3 runs to 17 residues. Looked up from germline, CDR1 is KGHSH and CDR2 is LQKENI. The CDR3 region is CASSPGTALTTNEKLFF. CDR3 sequence (DNA): TGTGCCAGCTCACCGGGGACAGCTCTTACAACTAATGAAAAACTGTTTTTT. Variable domain in full (rest from reference TRBV18 and TRBJ1-4): NAGVMQNPRHLVRRRGQEARLRCSPMKGHSHVYWYRQLPEEGLKFMVYLQKENIIDESGMPKERFSAEFPKEGPSILRIQQVVRGDSAAYFCASSPGTALTTNEKLFFGSGTQLSVL.

The genes are TRBV30 and TRBJ1-6; 8 bases agree with TRBD1. V was clipped by 2 bases and J by 6 bases; unmatched bases: 6. Per germline, CDR1 GTSNPN and CDR2 SVGIG (reference sequence). The length of the CDR3 is 15 residues. The CDR3 loop is CAWSIGTGLNSPLHF. CDR3 DNA sequence: TGTGCCTGGAGTATTGGGACAGGACTTAATTCACCCCTCCACTTT.

The chain links TRBV7-8 to TRBJ2-7; weak D call: TRBD1 (6 bases). There are 15 residues in the CDR3. CDR1 SGHVS and CDR2 FQNEAQ come from the germline V gene. V was trimmed by 3 bases and J by 0 bases, leaving 12 bases between them. CDR3: CASSLMQGSSYEQYF. The DNA of the CDR3 is TGTGCCAGCAGCTTGATGCAGGGGTCCTCCTACGAGCAGTACTTC.

J is TRBJ2-7 and V is TRBV11-3; D is uncertain. Germline V gives CDR1 SGHNT, CDR2 YENEEA. The CDR3 is made up of 13 amino acids. Trimming shortened V by 0 bases and J by 3 bases, and 6 bases separated the two germline ends. Written as DNA, the CDR3 is TGTGCCAGCAGCTTAGATGAGGACTACGAGCAGTACTTC. It codes for CASSLDEDYEQYF.

The rearrangement joins TRBV5-5 to TRBJ1-5, with a tentative D call TRBD1 (6 bases). V dropped 2 bases and J dropped 0 bases, with 12 bases sitting between them. CDR1 SGHKS and CDR2 YYEKEE come from the germline V gene (reference sequence). The CDR3 length is 16 residues. The CDR3 DNA reads as TGTGCCAGCAGCTTTTTCATGGGGGCTAGCAATCAGCCCCAGCATTTT. Amino acids: CASSFFMGASNQPQHF.

This chain uses TRBV10-1 with TRBJ1-4; D unclear. The V gene's germline CDR1 is WNHNN and CDR2 SYGVQD (reference sequence). The ends were cut back, 6 bases at V and 7 bases at J, with 12 bases in the middle. The CDR3 loop spans 13 amino acids. CDR3 in DNA: TGCGCCAGCAGAGCAGCCTCTCGTGAAAAACTGTTTTTT. It translates to CASRAASREKLFF.

The J gene is TRBJ2-5, the V gene TRBV7-2, with D unresolved. With 1 base removed from V and 5 bases from J, the gap between germline ends came to 8 bases. The CDR3 sequence is 13 residues long. Germline V lookup: CDR1 SGHTA, CDR2 FQGNSA. The CDR3 here is CASSLVWAETQYF. CDR3 nucleotide sequence: TGTGCCAGCAGCTTAGTATGGGCCGAGACCCAGTACTTC.

This chain links TRBV21-1 with TRBJ2-5; the table assigns TRBD1, which was not confirmed against the DNA. TRBV21-1 is shown as a pseudogene. This CDR3 has 15 amino acids. CDR3 coding DNA: TGTGCCAGCTCGGGTGGGGCCTCCCCCAAGGAGACCCAGTACTTC. It specifies CASSGGASPKETQYF.

The gene calls are TRBV4-2 and TRBJ1-2, with 7 nucleotides matching TRBD1. The CDR3 loop spans 13 amino acids. Germline assignment: CDR1 LGHNA and CDR2 YNFKEQ. J gave up 7 bases and V 4 bases, and 6 bases lay outside the gene matches. The CDR3 sequence is CASSPTGESGYTF. DNA of the CDR3: TGTGCCAGCAGCCCAACAGGGGAGTCTGGCTACACCTTC.

The chain links TRBV28 to TRBJ1-3; TRBD1 matches at 9 bases. Losses at the gene ends were 3 bases for V and 0 bases for J; bases not matched to a gene: 6. CDR1 MDHEN and CDR2 SYDVKM come from the germline V gene. This CDR3 has 17 amino acids. CDR3: CASSLSRTGVSGNTIYF. CDR3 sequence (DNA): TGTGCCAGCAGTTTGTCTCGGACAGGGGTCTCTGGAAACACCATATATTTT.

This clone occurred once. This rearrangement joins TRBV27 to TRBJ1-5, with 7 bases fitting TRBD1. CDR1 and CDR2 (germline): MNHEY, SMNVEV (reference sequence). This CDR3 region has 16 residues. V was clipped by 3 bases and J by 1 base; unmatched bases: 6. The CDR3 is CASSFRGRRSNQPQHF. The CDR3 region has the DNA TGTGCCAGCAGTTTTAGGGGGCGCCGGAGCAATCAGCCCCAGCATTTT.

To note about this clone: The sample contains more than one DNA sequence encoding this CDR3. CDR3 loop: CASSGRNQPQHF. The CDR3 nucleotides are TGTGCCAGCAGCGGTAGAAATCAGCCCCAGCATTTT. The J gene is TRBJ1-5, the V gene TRBV28; D call uncertain. Germline V gene data show CDR1 as MDHEN and CDR2 as SYDVKM. The CDR3 is 12 residues long. V gave up 6 bases and J gave up 4 bases, with 7 bases separating them.

The CDR3 loop is CASSASILAGGPSYNEQFF. As DNA, the CDR3 is TGTGCCAGCAGTGCTTCAATACTAGCGGGGGGCCCTTCCTACAATGAGCAGTTCTTC. The J gene is TRBJ2-1, the V gene TRBV6-4, with 12 bases identical to TRBD2. CDR1 and CDR2 from the germline V gene are MRHNA and SNTAGT. This CDR3 has 19 residues. V shed 4 bases, J shed 1 base, and the junction held 11 bases outside the gene matches.

This chain joins TRBV6-2 or TRBV6-3 and TRBJ1-1; D gene unclear. The germline V gene encodes CDR1 MNHEY and CDR2 SVGEGT. V lost 6 bases, J lost 0 bases, and 14 bases lay in between. The CDR3 covers 15 residues. The CDR3, as DNA: TGTGCCAGCAGCCCCCTCTCGAGCATGAACACTGAAGCTTTCTTT. Amino acids: CASSPLSSMNTEAFF.

V gene TRBV14 combines with J gene TRBJ2-3; D tentatively reads TRBD1 or TRBD2 (5 bases each). The germline gives CDR1 SGHDN, CDR2 FVKESK. Trimming shortened V by 3 bases and J by 1 base, and 17 bases separated the two germline ends. The CDR3 runs 17 residues. DNA of the CDR3: TGTGCCAGCAGCCAGGGGCTAGCTGGAACCGGCACAGATACGCAGTATTTT. Its translation is CASSQGLAGTGTDTQYF.

This clone appeared a few times. The rearrangement joins TRBV7-3 to TRBJ1-1; D ambiguous. V lost 4 bases to trimming and J lost 4 bases, with 7 bases between them. The CDR3 is 12 amino acids. Germline CDR1 SGHTA, CDR2 FQGTGA. The CDR3 nucleotides are TGTGCCAGCAGCTACGGGTTCACTGAAGCTTTCTTT. Protein sequence: CASSYGFTEAFF.

V and J are TRBV19 and TRBJ2-1; D is possibly TRBD1 or TRBD2 (7 bases each). Germline CDR1 and CDR2: LNHDA and SQIVND (reference sequence). This CDR3 spans 14 amino acids. V lost 8 bases, J lost 5 bases, and 16 bases lay in between. The CDR3 spells CASVVRGGNNEQFF. CDR3 bases: TGTGCCAGTGTCGTCAGGGGGGGAAACAATGAGCAGTTCTTC.

The chain has TRBV11-3 and TRBJ1-1; TRBD1 might be the D (5 bases). CDR3 size: 14 residues. Germline V gene data show CDR1 as SGHNT and CDR2 as YENEEA. V dropped 1 base and J dropped 2 bases, with 8 bases sitting between them. CDR3 region: CASSLGGDNTEAFF. CDR3 DNA sequence: TGTGCCAGCAGCTTAGGGGGGGATAACACTGAAGCTTTCTTT.

This chain joins TRBV7-2 and TRBJ1-1; TRBD1 might be the D (5 bases). Trimming stripped 2 bases from V and 3 bases from J, with 7 bases between. The germline V gene encodes CDR1 SGHTA and CDR2 FQGNSA. The CDR3 consists of 13 residues. The CDR3 reads CASSLQGDTEAFF. The CDR3 bases are TGTGCCAGCAGCTTACAGGGTGACACTGAAGCTTTCTTT.

V and J are TRBV2 and TRBJ2-1; D not certain. V was pared by 4 bases and J by 2 bases, with 9 bases between. This CDR3 has 14 residues. Germline assignment: CDR1 SNHLY and CDR2 FYNNEI. In DNA, the CDR3 is TGTGCCAGCAGTGCCGAGGCAGCCTACAATGAGCAGTTCTTC. Its protein product is CASSAEAAYNEQFF.

The chain recombines TRBV19 with TRBJ2-3; a possible D gene is TRBD1 (6 bases). V lost 5 bases and J 2 bases, leaving 14 bases between the germline ends. The germline V gene encodes CDR1 LNHDA and CDR2 SQIVND (reference sequence). The CDR3 totals 15 residues. CDR3 coding DNA: TGTGCCAGTAGTCTTCCTCAGGGGACCACAGATACGCAGTATTTT. It encodes CASSLPQGTTDTQYF.

The V gene is TRBV2, the J gene TRBJ2-5, with 7 positions matching TRBD1. The CDR3 contains 12 residues. Germline CDR1 and CDR2: SNHLY and FYNNEI. Trimming cost V 7 bases and J 3 bases; bases outside gene matches: 2. CDR3 nucleotide sequence: TGTGCCAGCAACGACAGGGAAGAGACCCAGTACTTC. Its translation is CASNDREETQYF.

The V and J genes are TRBV6-2 or TRBV6-3 and TRBJ1-1; no reliable D call. Germline loops: CDR1 MNHEY, CDR2 SVGEGT. V was shortened by 5 bases and J by 1 base, with 5 bases between the two germline ends. CDR3 length equals 12 residues. The CDR3 protein is CASSTENTEAFF. The CDR3, as DNA: TGTGCCAGCAGTACAGAGAACACTGAAGCTTTCTTT.

This clone was observed a few times. The genes are TRBV7-9 and TRBJ1-6, with 7 bases that match TRBD1. Trimming took 3 bases from V and 5 from J; bases not matched to a gene: 4. Germline V gene sequence: CDR1 SEHNR, CDR2 FQNEAQ (reference sequence). The CDR3 extends over 15 amino acids. The CDR3 nucleotides are TGTGCCAGCAGCTTTGCCGGGACAGATAATTCACCCCTCCACTTT. This gives the protein CASSFAGTDNSPLHF.

Only one count was recorded for this clone. The chain couples TRBV7-2 to TRBJ1-6, with a tentative D call TRBD1 (6 bases). The V and J ends lost 1 base and 2 bases respectively, with 9 bases between them. Looked up from germline, CDR1 is SGHTA and CDR2 is FQGNSA. The CDR3 contains 16 residues. The CDR3 DNA follows: TGTGCCAGCAGCTTAGGACAGGAAACCTATAATTCACCCCTCCACTTT. Translation gives CASSLGQETYNSPLHF.

The rearrangement uses TRBV7-2 and TRBJ2-1; no reliable D call. Trimming took 2 bases from V and 4 from J, leaving 9 bases between them. The CDR3 is 14 residues long. Per the germline V gene, CDR1 is SGHTA and CDR2 is FQGNSA. The chain's CDR3 is CASSLNRAYNEQFF. The CDR3 DNA sequence: TGTGCCAGCAGCTTAAACCGGGCGTACAATGAGCAGTTCTTC.

V and J are TRBV9 and TRBJ1-6; tentative D call: TRBD1 (6 bases). Germline loops: CDR1 SGDLS, CDR2 YYNGEE. Trimming stripped 0 bases from V and 0 bases from J, with 10 bases between. The CDR3 totals 17 residues. The CDR3 nucleotides read TGTGCCAGCAGCGTAGGGGGGCCGAGCTCCTATAATTCACCCCTCCACTTT. It is translated as CASSVGGPSSYNSPLHF.

The chain joins TRBV3-1 (or the pseudogene TRBV3-2) to TRBJ1-5, with D perhaps matching TRBD1 (6 bases). This CDR3 has 15 residues. Trimming removed 5 bases from V and 0 bases from J, with 11 bases in between. Germline V gene data show CDR1 as LGHDT and CDR2 as YNNKEL (reference sequence). CDR3 residues: CASSDRSYSNQPQHF. Written as DNA, the CDR3 is TGTGCCAGCAGCGACAGGTCATATAGCAATCAGCCCCAGCATTTT.

This chain links TRBV7-2 with TRBJ2-7; D possibly corresponds to TRBD2 (5 bases). The V gene's germline CDR1 is SGHTA and CDR2 FQGNSA. The CDR3 has 15 amino acids. Trimming removed 0 bases at V and 3 bases at J, with 12 bases between. This CDR3 reads CASSLAAGPVYEQYF. The CDR3 coding sequence is TGTGCCAGCAGCTTAGCGGCGGGCCCAGTCTACGAGCAGTACTTC.